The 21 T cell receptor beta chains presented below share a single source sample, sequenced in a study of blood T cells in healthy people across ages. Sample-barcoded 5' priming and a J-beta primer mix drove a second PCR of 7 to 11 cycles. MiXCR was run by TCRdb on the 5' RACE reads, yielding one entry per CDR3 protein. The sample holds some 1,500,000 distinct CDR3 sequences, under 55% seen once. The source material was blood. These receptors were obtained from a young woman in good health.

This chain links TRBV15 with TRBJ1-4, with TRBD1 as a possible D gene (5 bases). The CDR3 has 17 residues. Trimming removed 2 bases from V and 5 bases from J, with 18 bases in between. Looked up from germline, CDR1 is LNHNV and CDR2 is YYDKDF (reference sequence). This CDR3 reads CATSRPRVRALNEKLFF. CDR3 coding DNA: TGTGCCACCAGCAGACCAAGGGTCAGGGCCCTAAATGAAAAACTGTTTTTT.

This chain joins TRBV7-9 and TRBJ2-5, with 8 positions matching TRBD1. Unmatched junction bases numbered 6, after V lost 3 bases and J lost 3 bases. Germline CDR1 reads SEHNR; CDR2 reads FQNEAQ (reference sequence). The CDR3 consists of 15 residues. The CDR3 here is CASSFPGQAKETQYF. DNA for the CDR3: TGTGCCAGCAGCTTTCCGGGACAGGCAAAAGAGACCCAGTACTTC.

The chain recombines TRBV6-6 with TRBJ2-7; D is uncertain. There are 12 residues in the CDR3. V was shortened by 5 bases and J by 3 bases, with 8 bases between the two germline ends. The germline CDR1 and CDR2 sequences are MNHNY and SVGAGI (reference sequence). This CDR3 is CASSPEDYEQYF. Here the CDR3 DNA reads TGTGCCAGCAGTCCTGAAGACTACGAGCAGTACTTC.

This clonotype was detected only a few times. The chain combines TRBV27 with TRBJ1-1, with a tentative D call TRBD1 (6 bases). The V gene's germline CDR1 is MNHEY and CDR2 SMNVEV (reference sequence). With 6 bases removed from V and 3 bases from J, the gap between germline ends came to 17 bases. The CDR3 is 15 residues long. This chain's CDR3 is CASRAPGQGYTEAFF. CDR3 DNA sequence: TGTGCCAGCAGGGCTCCGGGACAAGGATACACTGAAGCTTTCTTT.

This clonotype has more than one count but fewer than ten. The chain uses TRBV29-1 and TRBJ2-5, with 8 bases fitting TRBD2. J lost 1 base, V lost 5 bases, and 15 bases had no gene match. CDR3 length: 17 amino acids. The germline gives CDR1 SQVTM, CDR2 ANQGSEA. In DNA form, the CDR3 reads TGCAGCGTTCAAGCGGGACTAGGGTTGAGGATCCAAGAGACCCAGTACTTC. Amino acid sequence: CSVQAGLGLRIQETQYF.

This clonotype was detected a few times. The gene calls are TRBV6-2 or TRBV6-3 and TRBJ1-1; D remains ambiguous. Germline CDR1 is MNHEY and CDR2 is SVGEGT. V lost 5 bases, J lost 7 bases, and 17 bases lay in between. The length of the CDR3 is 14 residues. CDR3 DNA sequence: TGTGCCAGCAGTAACCGGGCCCTAAGTGATGAAGCTTTCTTT. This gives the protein CASSNRALSDEAFF.

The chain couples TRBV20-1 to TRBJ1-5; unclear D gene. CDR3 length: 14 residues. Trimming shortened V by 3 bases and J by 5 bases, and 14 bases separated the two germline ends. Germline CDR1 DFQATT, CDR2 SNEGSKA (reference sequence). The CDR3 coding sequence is TGCAGTGCTAGGTTGGATACGGGTGATCAGCCCCAGCATTTT. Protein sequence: CSARLDTGDQPQHF.

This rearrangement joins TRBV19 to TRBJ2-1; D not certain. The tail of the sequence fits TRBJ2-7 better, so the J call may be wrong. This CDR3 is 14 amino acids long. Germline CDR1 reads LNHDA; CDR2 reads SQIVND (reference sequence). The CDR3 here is CASSPRTAAYEQYF. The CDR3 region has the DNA TGTGCCAGTAGTCCCCGGACGGCCGCCTACGAGCAGTACTTC.

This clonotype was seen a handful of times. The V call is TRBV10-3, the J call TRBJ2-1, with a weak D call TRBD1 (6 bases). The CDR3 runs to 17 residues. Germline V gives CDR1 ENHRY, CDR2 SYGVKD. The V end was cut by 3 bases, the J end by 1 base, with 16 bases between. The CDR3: CAISELGRGLSYNEQFF. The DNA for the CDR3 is TGTGCCATCAGTGAACTGGGTAGGGGGTTGTCCTACAATGAGCAGTTCTTC.

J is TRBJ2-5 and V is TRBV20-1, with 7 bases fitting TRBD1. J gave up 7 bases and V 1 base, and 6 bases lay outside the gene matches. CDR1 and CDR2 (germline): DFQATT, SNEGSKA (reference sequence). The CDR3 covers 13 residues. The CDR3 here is CSARGGRQGTQYF. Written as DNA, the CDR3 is TGCAGTGCTAGAGGAGGGAGACAGGGGACCCAGTACTTC.

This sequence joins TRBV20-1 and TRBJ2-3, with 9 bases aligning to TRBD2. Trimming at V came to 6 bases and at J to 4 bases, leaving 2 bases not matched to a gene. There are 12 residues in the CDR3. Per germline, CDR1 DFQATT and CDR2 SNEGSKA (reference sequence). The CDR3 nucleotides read TGCAGTGCCGGGACTAGCTCAGATACGCAGTATTTT. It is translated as CSAGTSSDTQYF.

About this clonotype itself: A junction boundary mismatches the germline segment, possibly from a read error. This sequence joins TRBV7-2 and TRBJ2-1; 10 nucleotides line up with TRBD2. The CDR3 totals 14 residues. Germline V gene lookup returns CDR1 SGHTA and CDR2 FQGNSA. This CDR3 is CASSSTSGFGERFF. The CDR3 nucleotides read TGTGCCAGCAGCTCGACTAGCGGGTTTGGTGAGCGGTTCTTC.

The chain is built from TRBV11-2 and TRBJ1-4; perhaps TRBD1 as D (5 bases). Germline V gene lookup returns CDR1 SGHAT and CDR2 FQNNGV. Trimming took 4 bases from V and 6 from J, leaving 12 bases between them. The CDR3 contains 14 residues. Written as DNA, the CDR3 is TGTGCCAGCAGCTCCCGGGACCCCTATGAAAAACTGTTTTTT. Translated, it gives CASSSRDPYEKLFF.

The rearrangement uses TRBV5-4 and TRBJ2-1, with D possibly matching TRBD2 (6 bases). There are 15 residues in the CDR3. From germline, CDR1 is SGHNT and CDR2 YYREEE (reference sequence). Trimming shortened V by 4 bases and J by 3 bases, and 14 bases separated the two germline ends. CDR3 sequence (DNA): TGTGCCAGCAGCCAAGGAGGGATGGACTACAATGAGCAGTTCTTC. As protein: CASSQGGMDYNEQFF.

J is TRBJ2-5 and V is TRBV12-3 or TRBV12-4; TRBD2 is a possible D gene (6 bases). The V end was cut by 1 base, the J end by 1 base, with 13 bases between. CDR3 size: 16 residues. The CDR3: CASSLVSGGFQETQYF. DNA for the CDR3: TGTGCCAGCAGTTTAGTGTCAGGAGGGTTCCAAGAGACCCAGTACTTC.

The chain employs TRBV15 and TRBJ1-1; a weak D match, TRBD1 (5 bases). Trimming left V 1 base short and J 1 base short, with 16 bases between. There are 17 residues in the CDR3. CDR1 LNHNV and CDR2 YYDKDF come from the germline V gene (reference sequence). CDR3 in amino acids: CATSRASDISSNTEAFF. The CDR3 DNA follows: TGTGCCACCAGCAGAGCCTCGGACATCTCCTCGAACACTGAAGCTTTCTTT.

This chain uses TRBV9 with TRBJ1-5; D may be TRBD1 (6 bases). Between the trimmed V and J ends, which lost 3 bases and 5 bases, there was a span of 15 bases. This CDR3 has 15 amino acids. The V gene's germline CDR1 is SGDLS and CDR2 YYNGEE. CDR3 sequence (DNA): TGTGCCAGCAGCGAAGAGGACAGCCCTGATCAGCCCCAGCATTTT. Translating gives CASSEEDSPDQPQHF. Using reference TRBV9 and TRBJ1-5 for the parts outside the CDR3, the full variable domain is DSGVTQTPKHLITATGQRVTLRCSPRSGDLSVYWYQQSLDQGLQFLIQYYNGEERAKGNILERFSAQQFPDLHSELNLSSLELGDSALYFCASSEEDSPDQPQHFGDGTRLSIL.

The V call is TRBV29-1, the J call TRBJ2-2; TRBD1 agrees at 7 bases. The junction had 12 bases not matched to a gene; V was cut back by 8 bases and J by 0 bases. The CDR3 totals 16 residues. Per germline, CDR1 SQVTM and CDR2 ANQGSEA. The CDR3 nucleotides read TGCAGCTCTGTGGGACAGCAGAACCCGAACACCGGGGAGCTGTTTTTT. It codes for CSSVGQQNPNTGELFF.

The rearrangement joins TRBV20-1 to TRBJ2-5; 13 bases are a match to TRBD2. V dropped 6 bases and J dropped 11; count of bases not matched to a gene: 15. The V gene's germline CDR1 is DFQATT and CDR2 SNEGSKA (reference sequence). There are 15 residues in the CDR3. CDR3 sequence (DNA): TGCAGTGCCCAGGGACTAGCGGGACGTTACAATGAGCAGTACTTC. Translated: CSAQGLAGRYNEQYF.

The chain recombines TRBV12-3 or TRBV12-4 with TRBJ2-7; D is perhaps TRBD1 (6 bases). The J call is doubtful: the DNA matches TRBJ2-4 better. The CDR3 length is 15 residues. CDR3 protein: CASSLGSGAGNIQYF. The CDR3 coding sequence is TGTGCCAGCAGTTTAGGATCAGGGGCTGGGAACATTCAGTACTTC.

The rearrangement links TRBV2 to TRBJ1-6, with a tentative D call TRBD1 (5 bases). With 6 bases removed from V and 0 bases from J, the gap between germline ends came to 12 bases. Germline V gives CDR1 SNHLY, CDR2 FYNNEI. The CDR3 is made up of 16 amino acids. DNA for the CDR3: TGTGCCAGCAGAGTGGGACGCTGCTCCTATAATTCACCCCTCCACTTT. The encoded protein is CASRVGRCSYNSPLHF.